What follows are 3 T cell receptor beta chains derived from one specimen sequenced in a study of neoadjuvant anti-PD-1 for oral cavity cancer. Data came from immunoSEQ multiplex PCR; TCRdb stores just in-frame clones and leaves some out. The profile shows tens of thousands of clones, about 77% of them singletons. Noted time point: after neoadjuvant nivolumab, at surgical resection. Sequenced here: PBMCs, sampled after nivolumab (anti-PD-1) treatment. Receptors originate from a person between 40 and 85 years old with oral cavity squamous cell carcinoma.

The chain uses TRBV28 and TRBJ1-2; tentative D call: TRBD1 (5 bases). Trimming stripped 6 bases from V and 0 bases from J, with 20 bases between. Germline assignment: CDR1 MDHEN and CDR2 SYDVKM. This CDR3 is built from 17 residues. This CDR3 is CASSPGAGRFTNYGYTF. The CDR3 coding sequence is TGTGCCAGCAGCCCCGGGGCGGGGAGGTTTACTAACTATGGCTACACCTTC.

This clone came up a few times. The chain combines TRBV28 with TRBJ2-7; D gene unclear. CDR1 and CDR2 from the germline V gene are MDHEN and SYDVKM. V shed 3 bases and J shed 2 bases, with 11 bases lying between them. The CDR3 is made up of 14 amino acids. CDR3 sequence: CASSFMAAPYEQYF. The CDR3 nucleotides read TGTGCCAGCAGTTTCATGGCGGCACCCTACGAGCAGTACTTC.

This clone was picked up a small number of times. The J gene is TRBJ1-2, the V gene TRBV5-1, with D maybe TRBD1 (5 bases). Per germline, CDR1 SGHRS and CDR2 YFSETQ. V shed 4 bases and J shed 7 bases, with 14 bases lying between them. This CDR3 contains 13 residues. The CDR3 DNA is TGCGCCAGCAGCCCGGGGGTGAGTGTTGGCTACACCTTC. This gives the protein CASSPGVSVGYTF.